The rows below give T cell receptor beta chains drawn from one sample of a study of blood T cells in healthy people across ages. TCRdb ran MiXCR on the 5' RACE reads and lists one entry per CDR3 protein. The sample holds around 870,000 distinct CDR3 sequences, around 26% seen once. Sequenced sample: blood. All receptors come from a woman of 80 years or more in good health. The CDR3 runs from the conserved cysteine through the conserved F or W. The D gene is left open where the match is weak. Rows give clone size only sometimes, using once, few, many, or a class for an expanded clone.

DNA | CDR3 | size | V | length | D | J
TGTGCCAGCAGCTTCAAAGGAGACACTGAAGCTTTCTTT | CASSFKGDTEAFF | many | TRBV7-8 | 13 | - | TRBJ1-1
TGTGCCAGCAGTTACTCGGGCAGGCTGGGGTCCTACGAGCAGTACTTC | CASSYSGRLGSYEQYF | - | TRBV6-2/TRBV6-3 | 16 | - | TRBJ2-7
TGTGCCAGCAGCAAGGATCCATCTGGAAACACCATATATTTT | CASSKDPSGNTIYF | few | TRBV7-2 | 14 | - | TRBJ1-3
TGTGCCAGCAGCTTAAGACTAGGCGATACGCAGTATTTT | CASSLRLGDTQYF | many | TRBV3-1 | 13 | - | TRBJ2-3
TGCAGTGCTAGTGGTCGGACTCAGGATAACACCAGGGAGCTGTTTTTT | CSASGRTQDNTRELFF | - | TRBV20-1 | 16 | - | TRBJ2-2
TGTGCCAGCAGCTTAGCGCGAAGGGGGCGCATAGACTATGGCTACACCTTC | CASSLARRGRIDYGYTF | many | TRBV7-9 | 17 | TRBD1 | TRBJ1-2
TGTGCCAGCAGCTTAACGGTATCTTGGGACAGTCATGAAAAACTGTTTTTT | CASSLTVSWDSHEKLFF | - | TRBV7-9 | 17 | TRBD1 | TRBJ1-4
TGTGCCAGCTCACCTCCCACAGGACCCACGGGGGAAAAACTGTTTTTT | CASSPPTGPTGEKLFF | - | TRBV18 | 16 | - | TRBJ1-4
TGCAGTGCTAGAGCACTAGCGGGCTCCTACAATGAGCAGTACTTC | CSARALAGSYNEQYF | once | TRBV20-1 | 15 | TRBD2 | TRBJ2-7
TGTGCCAGCAGCCCGACAGGTCTCCGAAACAATGAGCAGGTCTTC | CASSPTGLRNNEQVF | once | TRBV12-3/TRBV12-4 | 15 | - | TRBJ2-1
TGTGCCAGCAGTTTAAAACGGGGGCCCTACAATGAGCAGTACTTC | CASSLKRGPYNEQYF | - | TRBV12-3/TRBV12-4 | 15 | - | TRBJ2-7
TGCAGTGCGATTCGGGATAGTGGCTCCTACGAGCAGTACTTC | CSAIRDSGSYEQYF | many | TRBV20-1 | 14 | - | TRBJ2-7